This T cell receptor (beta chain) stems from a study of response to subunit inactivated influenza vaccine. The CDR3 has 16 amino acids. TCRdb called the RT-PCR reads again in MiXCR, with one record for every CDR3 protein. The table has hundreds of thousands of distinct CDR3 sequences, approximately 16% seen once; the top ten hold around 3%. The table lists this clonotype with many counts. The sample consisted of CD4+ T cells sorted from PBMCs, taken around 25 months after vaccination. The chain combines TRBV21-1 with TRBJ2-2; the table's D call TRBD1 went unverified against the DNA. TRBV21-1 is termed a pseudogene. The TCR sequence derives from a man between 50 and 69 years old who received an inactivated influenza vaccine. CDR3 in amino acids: CASSKGGGWSTGELFF. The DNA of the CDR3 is TGTGCCAGCAGCAAAGGTGGGGGCTGGAGCACCGGGGAGCTGTTTTTT.